The 28 T cell receptor beta chains given below trace back to one sample, sequenced in a study of blood T cell repertoires in COVID-19. Generated by immunoSEQ multiplex PCR, the TCRdb table keeps only in-frame clones and is missing some. Among about 300,000 clones listed, 84% were seen once. The specimen sequenced was peripheral blood. These receptors all come from a human donor with COVID-19, enrolled during active disease. The donor label of this sample is uncertain.

This chain joins TRBV19 and TRBJ1-2; 7 positions match TRBD1. The CDR3 length is 14 residues. Unmatched junction bases numbered 10, after V lost 5 bases and J lost 7 bases. Per germline, CDR1 LNHDA and CDR2 SQIVND (reference sequence). The DNA of the CDR3 is TGTGCCAGTAGTCTCCGAACAGGGGACGGTGGCTACACCTTC. It specifies CASSLRTGDGGYTF.

This clone was detected once. The J gene is TRBJ2-3, the V gene TRBV5-1, with 11 bases lining up with TRBD2. This CDR3 contains 14 residues. CDR1 and CDR2 (germline): SGHRS, YFSETQ. Unmatched junction bases numbered 6, after V lost 7 bases and J lost 5 bases. The CDR3 sequence: CASGELAGVDTQYF. The CDR3, as DNA: TGCGCCAGCGGAGAACTAGCGGGAGTAGATACGCAGTATTTT.

The chain is built from TRBV18 and TRBJ1-1; D may be TRBD1 (5 bases). The CDR3 contains 12 residues. Per germline, CDR1 KGHSH and CDR2 LQKENI. The V gene lost 5 bases and the J gene lost 5 bases, with 9 bases spanning the gap. The CDR3 region is CASSAGKTEAFF. CDR3 in DNA: TGTGCCAGCTCAGCAGGGAAGACTGAAGCTTTCTTT. The variable domain in full, completed from reference TRBV18 and TRBJ1-1, reads NAGVMQNPRHLVRRRGQEARLRCSPMKGHSHVYWYRQLPEEGLKFMVYLQKENIIDESGMPKERFSAEFPKEGPSILRIQQVVRGDSAAYFCASSAGKTEAFFGQGTRLTVV.

The chain is built from TRBV18 and TRBJ2-1; D is possibly TRBD2 (7 bases). Germline V CDR1 and CDR2: KGHSH, LQKENI. Trimming cost V 3 bases and J 6 bases, with 18 bases left between them. The CDR3 totals 16 residues. CDR3 protein: CASSPLGGGSSNEQFF. CDR3 in DNA: TGTGCCAGCTCACCCCTTGGGGGCGGGAGTAGCAATGAGCAGTTCTTC.

The chain couples TRBV3-1 (or the pseudogene TRBV3-2) to TRBJ2-1; unclear D gene. This CDR3 comprises 12 residues. Germline-derived CDR1 and CDR2 are LGHDT and YNNKEL (reference sequence). The V end was cut by 0 bases, the J end by 10 bases, with 7 bases between. DNA for the CDR3: TGTGCCAGCAGCCAAGATTGGCGGGAGCAGTTCTTC. Its protein product is CASSQDWREQFF.

The V gene is TRBV6-5, the J gene TRBJ2-1; tentatively, D is TRBD1 (6 bases). Germline CDR1 reads MNHEY; CDR2 reads SVGAGI. CDR3 length equals 14 residues. Trimming removed 6 bases at V and 5 bases at J, with 14 bases between. CDR3 loop: CASRIPRGNNEQFF. The CDR3 nucleotides are TGTGCCAGCAGGATACCTAGGGGGAACAATGAGCAGTTCTTC.

A few counts support this clone. V gene TRBV19 combines with J gene TRBJ2-1; 10 nucleotides line up with TRBD2. The CDR3 runs to 14 residues. The J segment lost 10 bases and the V segment lost 3 bases, leaving 6 bases of the junction unmatched. Germline V CDR1 and CDR2: LNHDA, SQIVND (reference sequence). The CDR3 spells CASSIGGLAIEQFF. The CDR3 region has the DNA TGTGCCAGTAGTATCGGGGGACTAGCGATAGAGCAGTTCTTC.

The chain links TRBV19 to TRBJ2-7, with TRBD2 matching 10 bases. V was clipped by 3 bases and J by 6 bases; unmatched bases: 8. Germline V gene sequence: CDR1 LNHDA, CDR2 SQIVND (reference sequence). This CDR3 is 15 amino acids long. Here the CDR3 reads CASSINPSGSGEQYF. The CDR3 nucleotides are TGTGCCAGTAGTATCAATCCTAGCGGGAGTGGCGAGCAGTACTTC.

This chain uses TRBV18 with TRBJ2-7, with 8 positions matching TRBD2. Trimming removed 0 bases from V and 6 bases from J; junction bases left unmatched: 7. Looked up from germline, CDR1 is KGHSH and CDR2 is LQKENI. The CDR3 has 15 residues. CDR3 amino acids: CASSPPLGRGFEQYF. As DNA, the CDR3 is TGTGCCAGCTCACCACCCCTCGGGAGGGGGTTCGAGCAGTACTTC.

V is TRBV29-1 and J is TRBJ1-1; a possible D gene is TRBD1 (6 bases). Germline CDR1 and CDR2: SQVTM and ANQGSEA. The CDR3 has 11 amino acids. V lost 7 bases, J lost 3 bases, and 9 bases lay in between. Here the CDR3 DNA reads TGCAGCGGGGGGGCGGACACTGAAGCTTTCTTT. It codes for CSGGADTEAFF.

This clone was found once. V gene TRBV30 combines with J gene TRBJ2-1, with 10 bases matching TRBD2. J gave up 10 bases and V 5 bases, and 14 bases lay outside the gene matches. CDR3 size: 15 residues. Germline CDR1 is GTSNPN and CDR2 is SVGIG (reference sequence). The CDR3 sequence is CAWGRGLAGVGEQFF. In DNA, the CDR3 is TGTGCCTGGGGGAGGGGGCTAGCGGGAGTTGGGGAGCAGTTCTTC.

The sample holds a few counts of this clone. The chain combines TRBV7-2 with TRBJ2-7; 8 positions match TRBD1. Germline loops: CDR1 SGHTA, CDR2 FQGNSA. The V and J ends lost 7 bases and 0 bases, in that order; junction bases with no gene match: 8. This CDR3 is 15 amino acids long. CDR3 nucleotide sequence: TGTGCCAGCACCCGGAGACAGGGGATCTCCTACGAGCAGTACTTC. It codes for CASTRRQGISYEQYF.

This chain's CDR3 is CAWSRRGREETQYF. As DNA, the CDR3 is TGTGCCTGGTCACGCCGGGGGAGGGAGGAGACCCAGTACTTC. This chain connects TRBV30 to TRBJ2-5; the match to TRBD2 covers 7 bases. J gave up 5 bases and V 5 bases, and 11 bases lay outside the gene matches. CDR3 size: 14 residues. Germline lookup yields CDR1 GTSNPN and CDR2 SVGIG (reference sequence).

The chain has TRBV27 and TRBJ1-1; D remains ambiguous. Germline lookup yields CDR1 MNHEY and CDR2 SMNVEV (reference sequence). The ends were cut back, 0 bases at V and 4 bases at J, with 12 bases in the middle. The CDR3 totals 15 residues. CDR3 in DNA: TGTGCCAGCAGTTTATCGACCGTACGGAGCACTGAAGCTTTCTTT. Translation gives CASSLSTVRSTEAFF.

The chain uses TRBV24-1 and TRBJ2-1, with TRBD2 matching 9 bases. Unmatched junction bases numbered 11, after V lost 5 bases and J lost 10 bases. This CDR3 contains 15 residues. CDR1 is KGHDR, CDR2 SFDVKD, per germline. The DNA of the CDR3 is TGTGCCACCAGTGCCGTGGGACGACTAGCGGAAGAGCAGTTCTTC. It yields the protein CATSAVGRLAEEQFF.

This chain joins TRBV3-1 (or the pseudogene TRBV3-2) and TRBJ2-7; D is ambiguous. CDR1 is LGHDT and CDR2 is YNNKEL in the germline V gene (reference sequence). V lost 1 base and J 5 bases, leaving 6 bases between the germline ends. The CDR3 is 12 amino acids. The CDR3 region is CASSQVRNEQYF. The CDR3 DNA reads TGTGCCAGCAGCCAAGTGAGGAACGAGCAGTACTTC.

The gene calls are TRBV2 and TRBJ1-1, with D maybe TRBD1 (6 bases). Trimming took 8 bases from V and 6 from J, leaving 22 bases between them. Germline-derived CDR1 and CDR2 are SNHLY and FYNNEI. This CDR3 has 15 amino acids. The CDR3 spells CASWGRGNFSAEAFF. Written as DNA, the CDR3 is TGTGCCAGCTGGGGCAGGGGTAATTTTAGTGCTGAAGCTTTCTTT. The full variable domain, in which reference TRBV2 and TRBJ1-1 provide the parts outside the CDR3, is EPEVTQTPSHQVTQMGQEVILRCVPISNHLYFYWYRQILGQKVEFLVSFYNNEISEKSEIFDDQFSVERPDGSNFTLKIRSTKLEDSAMYFCASWGRGNFSAEAFFGQGTRLTVV.

V usage is TRBV4-3 and J usage is TRBJ1-4; 9 bases match TRBD1. This CDR3 is 15 amino acids long. Looked up from germline, CDR1 is LGHNA and CDR2 is YSLEER. The ends lost 5 bases at V and 8 bases at J; junction bases unmatched: 9. CDR3 DNA sequence: TGCGCCAGCAGCGCTATACAGGGGGCGATCGAAAAACTGTTTTTT. The encoded protein is CASSAIQGAIEKLFF.

This clone was recorded once. The chain has TRBV10-3 and TRBJ2-1; tentatively, D is TRBD1 (5 bases). Trimming cost V 3 bases and J 7 bases, with 13 bases left between them. The length of the CDR3 is 14 residues. Germline V gene data show CDR1 as ENHRY and CDR2 as SYGVKD. This CDR3 is CAISDAGLGNEQFF. DNA for the CDR3: TGTGCCATCAGTGATGCAGGGCTCGGAAATGAGCAGTTCTTC.

The rearrangement joins TRBV27 to TRBJ2-1; D may be TRBD1 (5 bases). V gave up 3 bases and J gave up 3 bases, with 9 bases separating them. The CDR3 has 14 residues. Germline V lookup: CDR1 MNHEY, CDR2 SMNVEV (reference sequence). The CDR3, as DNA: TGTGCCAGCAGTTTTTCAGGACACTACAATGAGCAGTTCTTC. Residues: CASSFSGHYNEQFF.

The chain carries TRBV5-1 and TRBJ2-1, with 8 positions matching TRBD2. V trimming: 3 bases; J trimming: 6 bases; junction bases outside the gene matches: 8. Germline V gene data show CDR1 as SGHRS and CDR2 as YFSETQ. This CDR3 has 15 residues. As DNA, the CDR3 is TGCGCCAGCAGCTCGGGACTAGGCCTCCTCAATGAGCAGTTCTTC. Protein sequence: CASSSGLGLLNEQFF.

The chain recombines TRBV11-2 with TRBJ2-5; 7 nucleotides agree with TRBD2. This CDR3 comprises 18 residues. V dropped 5 bases and J dropped 4; count of bases not matched to a gene: 19. Germline CDR1 is SGHAT and CDR2 is FQNNGV. The CDR3 coding sequence is TGTGCCAGCAGCAGCCGGGGGGTCGGGGCGCGACTCCCAGAGACCCAGTACTTC. It encodes CASSSRGVGARLPETQYF.

This clone was found a few times. Other DNA sequences from this sample encode an identical CDR3 as well. V usage is TRBV10-3 and J usage is TRBJ1-2; 10 nucleotides match TRBD1. The J segment lost 4 bases and the V segment lost 4 bases, leaving 0 bases of the junction unmatched. CDR3 length equals 13 residues. Germline V lookup: CDR1 ENHRY, CDR2 SYGVKD. This CDR3 is CAISGDRGYGYTF. CDR3 bases: TGTGCCATCAGTGGGGACAGGGGCTATGGCTACACCTTC.

This chain joins TRBV5-1 and TRBJ1-2, with TRBD1 matching 9 bases. Unmatched junction bases numbered 11, after V lost 5 bases and J lost 6 bases. The germline CDR1 and CDR2 sequences are SGHRS and YFSETQ. CDR3 length: 15 amino acids. Here the CDR3 reads CASSLPGQGLNGYTF. The CDR3 nucleotides are TGCGCCAGCAGTCTTCCGGGACAGGGCTTAAATGGCTACACCTTC.

The chain recombines TRBV24-1 with TRBJ2-3; 7 bases agree with TRBD1. The CDR3 is 16 amino acids. Per the germline V gene, CDR1 is KGHDR and CDR2 is SFDVKD. The ends lost 4 bases at V and 1 base at J; junction bases unmatched: 7. The CDR3 bases are TGTGCCACCAGTGAAACTACAGGGGCTGGCACAGATACGCAGTATTTT. Residues: CATSETTGAGTDTQYF.

The rearrangement uses TRBV25-1 and TRBJ2-3; 7 bases fit TRBD2. The CDR3 runs 17 residues. Unmatched junction bases numbered 13, after V lost 7 bases and J lost 0 bases. Germline V gene lookup returns CDR1 MGHDK and CDR2 SYGVNS. The CDR3 loop reads CASIDWAGRVSTDTQYF. The CDR3 coding sequence is TGTGCCAGCATCGACTGGGCAGGGAGGGTGAGCACAGATACGCAGTATTTT. Full variable domain (missing parts from reference TRBV25-1 and TRBJ2-3): EADIYQTPRYLVIGTGKKITLECSQTMGHDKMYWYQQDPGMELHLIHYSYGVNSTEKGDLSSESTVSRIRTEHFPLTLESARPSHTSQYLCASIDWAGRVSTDTQYFGPGTRLTVL.

V gene TRBV29-1 combines with J gene TRBJ1-1; unclear D gene. CDR3 length: 13 amino acids. Germline CDR1 SQVTM, CDR2 ANQGSEA. Trimming stripped 5 bases from V and 0 bases from J, with 10 bases between. In nucleotides, the CDR3 is TGCAGCGTTAGATCACAGATGAACACTGAAGCTTTCTTT. Its translation is CSVRSQMNTEAFF.

CDR3 sequence reads: CASSPGLAGEVRTGELFF. As DNA, the CDR3 is TGTGCCAGCAGCCCGGGACTAGCGGGAGAGGTTCGGACCGGGGAGCTGTTTTTT. The chain couples TRBV7-8 to TRBJ2-2; 14 nucleotides match TRBD2. CDR1 is SGHVS and CDR2 is FQNEAQ in the germline V gene. CDR3 size: 18 residues. V shed 5 bases, J shed 5 bases, and the junction held 10 bases outside the gene matches.